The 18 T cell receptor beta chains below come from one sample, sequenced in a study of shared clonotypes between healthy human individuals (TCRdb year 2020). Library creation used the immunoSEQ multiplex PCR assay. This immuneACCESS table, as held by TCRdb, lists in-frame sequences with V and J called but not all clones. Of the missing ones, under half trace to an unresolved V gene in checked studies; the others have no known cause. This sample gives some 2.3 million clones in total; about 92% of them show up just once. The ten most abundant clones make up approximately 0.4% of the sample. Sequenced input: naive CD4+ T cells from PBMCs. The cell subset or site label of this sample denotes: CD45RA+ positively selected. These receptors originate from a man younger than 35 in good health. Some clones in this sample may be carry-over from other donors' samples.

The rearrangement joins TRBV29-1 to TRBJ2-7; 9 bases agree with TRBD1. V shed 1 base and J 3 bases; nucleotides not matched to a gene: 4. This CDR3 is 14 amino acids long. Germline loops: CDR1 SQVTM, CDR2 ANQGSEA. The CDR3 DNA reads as TGCAGCGTTGAAGCGACAGGGGGGTACTACGAGCAGTACTTC. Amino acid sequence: CSVEATGGYYEQYF.

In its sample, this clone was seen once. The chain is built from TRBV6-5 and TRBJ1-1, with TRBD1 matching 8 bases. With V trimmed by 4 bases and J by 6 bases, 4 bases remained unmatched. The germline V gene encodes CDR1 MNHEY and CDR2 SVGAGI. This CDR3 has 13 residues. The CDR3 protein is CASSWTGFPEAFF. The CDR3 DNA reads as TGTGCCAGCAGTTGGACAGGGTTCCCTGAAGCTTTCTTT.

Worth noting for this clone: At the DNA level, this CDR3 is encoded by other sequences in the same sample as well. The CDR3: CASSLAGTGANVLTF. CDR3 in DNA: TGTGCCAGCAGCTTGGCGGGGACTGGGGCCAACGTCCTGACTTTC. The rearrangement joins TRBV5-4 to TRBJ2-6; possible D gene TRBD2, 5 bases. Trimming removed 0 bases from V and 2 bases from J, with 6 bases in between. This CDR3 is 15 amino acids long. CDR1 and CDR2 (germline): SGHNT, YYREEE (reference sequence).

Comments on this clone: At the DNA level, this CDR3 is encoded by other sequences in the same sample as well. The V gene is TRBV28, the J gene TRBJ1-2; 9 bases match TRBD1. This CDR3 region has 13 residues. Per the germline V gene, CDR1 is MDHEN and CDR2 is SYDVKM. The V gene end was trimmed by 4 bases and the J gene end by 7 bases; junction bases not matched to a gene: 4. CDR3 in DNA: TGTGCCAGCAGTTCCGGGACAGGGTCTGGCTACACCTTC. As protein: CASSSGTGSGYTF.

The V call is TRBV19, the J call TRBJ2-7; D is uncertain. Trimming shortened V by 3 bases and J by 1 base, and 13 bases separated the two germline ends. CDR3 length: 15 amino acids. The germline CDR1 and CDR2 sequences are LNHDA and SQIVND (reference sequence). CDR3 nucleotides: TGTGCCAGTAGTATGTCGCGTGGGGTTTCCTACGAGCAGTACTTC. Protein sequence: CASSMSRGVSYEQYF.

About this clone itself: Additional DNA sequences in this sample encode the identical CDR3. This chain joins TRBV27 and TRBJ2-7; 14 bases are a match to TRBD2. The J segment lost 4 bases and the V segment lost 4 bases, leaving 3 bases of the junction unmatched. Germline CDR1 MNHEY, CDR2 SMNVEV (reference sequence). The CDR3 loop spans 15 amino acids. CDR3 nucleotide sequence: TGTGCCAGCAGTTCTAGGACTAGCGGGAGGTACGAGCAGTACTTC. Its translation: CASSSRTSGRYEQYF.

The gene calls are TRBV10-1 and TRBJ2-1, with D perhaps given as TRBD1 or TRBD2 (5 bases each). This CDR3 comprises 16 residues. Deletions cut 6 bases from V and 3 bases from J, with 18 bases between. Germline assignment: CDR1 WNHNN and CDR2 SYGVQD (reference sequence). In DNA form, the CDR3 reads TGCGCCAGCAGCGTCTCAACCGGGACGGACTACAATGAGCAGTTCTTC. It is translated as CASSVSTGTDYNEQFF.

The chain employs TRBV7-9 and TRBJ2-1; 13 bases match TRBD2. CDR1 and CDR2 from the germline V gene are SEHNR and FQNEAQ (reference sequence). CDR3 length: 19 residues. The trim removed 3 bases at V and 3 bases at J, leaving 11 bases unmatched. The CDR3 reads CASSFITSGRARNYNEQFF. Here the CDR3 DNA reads TGTGCCAGCAGCTTCATTACTAGCGGGAGGGCCCGGAACTACAATGAGCAGTTCTTC.

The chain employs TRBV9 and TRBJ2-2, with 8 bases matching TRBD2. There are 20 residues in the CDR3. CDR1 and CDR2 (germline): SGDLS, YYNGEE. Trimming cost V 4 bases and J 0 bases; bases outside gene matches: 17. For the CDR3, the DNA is TGTGCCAGCAGCCCCCGTGGTAGCGGGACAAAAGGAACGAACACCGGGGAGCTGTTTTTT. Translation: CASSPRGSGTKGTNTGELFF.

The CDR3 DNA reads as TGTGCCAGCAGCGTAGGACCCCGGGGGAACACCGGGGAGCTGTTTTTT. As protein: CASSVGPRGNTGELFF. This chain uses TRBV9 with TRBJ2-2; TRBD2 is a possible D gene (5 bases). The V end lost 0 bases, the J end lost 1 base, and 10 bases lay between the germline ends. Germline V gene sequence: CDR1 SGDLS, CDR2 YYNGEE. The CDR3 runs 16 residues.

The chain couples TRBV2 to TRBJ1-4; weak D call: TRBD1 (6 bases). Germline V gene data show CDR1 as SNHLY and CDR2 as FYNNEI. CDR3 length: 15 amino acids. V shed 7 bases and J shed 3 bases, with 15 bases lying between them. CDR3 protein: CASTRGGGSNEKLFF. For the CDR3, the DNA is TGTGCCAGCACCCGAGGGGGGGGTTCTAATGAAAAACTGTTTTTT.

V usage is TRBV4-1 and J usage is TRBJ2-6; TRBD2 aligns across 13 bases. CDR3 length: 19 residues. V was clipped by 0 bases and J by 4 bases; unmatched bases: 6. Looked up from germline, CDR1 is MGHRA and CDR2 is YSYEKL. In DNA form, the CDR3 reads TGCGCCAGCAGCCAAGATTTACTAGCGGGAGGGCCCGGGGCCAACGTCCTGACTTTC. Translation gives CASSQDLLAGGPGANVLTF.

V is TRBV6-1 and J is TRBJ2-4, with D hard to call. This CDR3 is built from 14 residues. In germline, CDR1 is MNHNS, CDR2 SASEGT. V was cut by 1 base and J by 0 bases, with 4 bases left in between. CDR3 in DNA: TGTGCCAGCAGTGAAGAACCAGCCAAAAACATTCAGTACTTC. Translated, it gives CASSEEPAKNIQYF.

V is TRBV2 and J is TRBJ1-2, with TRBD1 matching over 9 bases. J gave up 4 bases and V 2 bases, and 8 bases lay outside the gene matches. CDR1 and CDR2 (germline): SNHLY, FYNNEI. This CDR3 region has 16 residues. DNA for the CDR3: TGTGCCAGCAGTGAACGGGCGGGACAGGGTATCTATGGCTACACCTTC. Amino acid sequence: CASSERAGQGIYGYTF. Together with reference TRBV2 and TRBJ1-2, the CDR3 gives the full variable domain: EPEVTQTPSHQVTQMGQEVILRCVPISNHLYFYWYRQILGQKVEFLVSFYNNEISEKSEIFDDQFSVERPDGSNFTLKIRSTKLEDSAMYFCASSERAGQGIYGYTFGSGTRLTVV.

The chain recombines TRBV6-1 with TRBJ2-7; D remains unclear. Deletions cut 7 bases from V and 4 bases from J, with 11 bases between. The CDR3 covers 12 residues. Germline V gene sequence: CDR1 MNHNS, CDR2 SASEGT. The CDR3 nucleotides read TGTGCCAGCAATACGCACCAATACGAGCAGTACTTC. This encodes CASNTHQYEQYF.

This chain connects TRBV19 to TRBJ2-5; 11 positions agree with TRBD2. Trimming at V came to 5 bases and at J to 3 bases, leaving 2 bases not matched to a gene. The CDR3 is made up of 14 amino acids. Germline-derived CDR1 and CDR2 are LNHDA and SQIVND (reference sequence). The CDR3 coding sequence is TGTGCCAGTAGTGCGGGACTAGCGGAAGAGACCCAGTACTTC. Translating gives CASSAGLAEETQYF. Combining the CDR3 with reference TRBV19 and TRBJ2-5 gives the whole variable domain DGGITQSPKYLFRKEGQNVTLSCEQNLNHDAMYWYRQDPGQGLRLIYYSQIVNDFQKGDIAEGYSVSREKKESFPLTVTSAQKNPTAFYLCASSAGLAEETQYFGPGTRLLVL.

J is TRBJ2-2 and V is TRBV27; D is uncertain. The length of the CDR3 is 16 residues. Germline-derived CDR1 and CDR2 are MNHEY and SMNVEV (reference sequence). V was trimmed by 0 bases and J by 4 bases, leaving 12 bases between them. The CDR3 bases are TGTGCCAGCAGTTTATCGCTCCAGACGACCACCGGGGAGCTGTTTTTT. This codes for CASSLSLQTTTGELFF.

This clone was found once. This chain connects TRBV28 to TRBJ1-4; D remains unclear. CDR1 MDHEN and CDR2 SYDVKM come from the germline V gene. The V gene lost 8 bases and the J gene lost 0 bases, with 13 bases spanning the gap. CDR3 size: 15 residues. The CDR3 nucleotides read TGTGCCAGCGGCACTCATGTTGCAACTAATGAAAAACTGTTTTTT. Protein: CASGTHVATNEKLFF.